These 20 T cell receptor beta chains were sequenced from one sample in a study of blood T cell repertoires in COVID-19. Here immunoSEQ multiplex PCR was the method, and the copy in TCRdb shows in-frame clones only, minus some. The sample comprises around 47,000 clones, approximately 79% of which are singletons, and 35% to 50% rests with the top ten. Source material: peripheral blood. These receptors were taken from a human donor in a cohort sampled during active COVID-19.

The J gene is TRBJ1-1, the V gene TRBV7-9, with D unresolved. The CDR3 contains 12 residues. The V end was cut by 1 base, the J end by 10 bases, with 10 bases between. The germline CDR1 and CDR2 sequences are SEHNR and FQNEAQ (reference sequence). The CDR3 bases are TGTGCCAGCAGCTTAGATATCTCCCCAGCTTTCTTT. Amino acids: CASSLDISPAFF.

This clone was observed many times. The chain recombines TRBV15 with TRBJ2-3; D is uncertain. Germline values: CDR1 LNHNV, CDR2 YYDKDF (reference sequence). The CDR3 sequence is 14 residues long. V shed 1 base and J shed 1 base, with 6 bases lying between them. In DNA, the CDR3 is TGTGCCACCAGCAGAGGCCAGGGCACAGATACGCAGTATTTT. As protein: CATSRGQGTDTQYF.

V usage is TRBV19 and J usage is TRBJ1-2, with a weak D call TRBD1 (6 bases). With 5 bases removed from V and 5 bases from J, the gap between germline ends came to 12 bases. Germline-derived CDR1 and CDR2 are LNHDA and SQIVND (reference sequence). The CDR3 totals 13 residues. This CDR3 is CASSPGAGYGYTF. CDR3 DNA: TGTGCCAGTAGTCCAGGGGCCGGGTATGGCTACACCTTC.

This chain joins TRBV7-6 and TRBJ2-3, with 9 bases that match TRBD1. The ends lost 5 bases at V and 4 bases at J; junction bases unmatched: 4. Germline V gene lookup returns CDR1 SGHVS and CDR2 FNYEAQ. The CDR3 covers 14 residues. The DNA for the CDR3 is TGTGCCAGCAGCGACAGGGGGGTGCCAGATACGCAGTATTTT. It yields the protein CASSDRGVPDTQYF. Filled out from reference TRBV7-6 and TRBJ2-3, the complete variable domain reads GAGVSQSPRYKVTKRGQDVALRCDPISGHVSLYWYRQALGQGPEFLTYFNYEAQQDKSGLPNDRFSAERPEGSISTLTIQRTEQRDSAMYRCASSDRGVPDTQYFGPGTRLTVL.

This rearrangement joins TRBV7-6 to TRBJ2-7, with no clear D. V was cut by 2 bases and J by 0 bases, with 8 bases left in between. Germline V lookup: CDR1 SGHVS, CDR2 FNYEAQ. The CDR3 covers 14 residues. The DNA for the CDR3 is TGTGCCAGCAGCTTAATAACAGACTCCTACGAGCAGTACTTC. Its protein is CASSLITDSYEQYF. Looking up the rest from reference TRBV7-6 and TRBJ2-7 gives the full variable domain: GAGVSQSPRYKVTKRGQDVALRCDPISGHVSLYWYRQALGQGPEFLTYFNYEAQQDKSGLPNDRFSAERPEGSISTLTIQRTEQRDSAMYRCASSLITDSYEQYFGPGTRLTVT.

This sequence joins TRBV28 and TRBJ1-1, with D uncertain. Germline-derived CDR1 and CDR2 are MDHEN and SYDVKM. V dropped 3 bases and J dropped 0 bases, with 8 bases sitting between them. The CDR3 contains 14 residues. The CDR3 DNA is TGTGCCAGCAGTTTTGAGTTGGTGAACACTGAAGCTTTCTTT. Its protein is CASSFELVNTEAFF.

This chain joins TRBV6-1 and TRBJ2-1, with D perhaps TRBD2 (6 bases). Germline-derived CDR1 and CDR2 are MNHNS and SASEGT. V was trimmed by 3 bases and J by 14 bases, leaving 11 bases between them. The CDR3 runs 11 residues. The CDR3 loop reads CASSEEGNEFF. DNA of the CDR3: TGTGCCAGCAGTGAGGAGGGAAATGAGTTCTTC.

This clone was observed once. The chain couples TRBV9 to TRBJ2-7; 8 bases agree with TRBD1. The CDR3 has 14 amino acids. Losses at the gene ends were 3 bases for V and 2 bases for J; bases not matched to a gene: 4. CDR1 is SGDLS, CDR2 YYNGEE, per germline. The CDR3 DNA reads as TGTGCCAGCAGCGCGGACAGGGACGCCTACGAGCAGTACTTC. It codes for CASSADRDAYEQYF.

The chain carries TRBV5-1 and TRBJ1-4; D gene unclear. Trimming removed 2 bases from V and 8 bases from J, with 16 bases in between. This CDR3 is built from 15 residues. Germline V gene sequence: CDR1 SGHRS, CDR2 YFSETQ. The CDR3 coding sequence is TGCGCCAGCAGCTTTGGCGAGGGTCTAGGGGAAAAACTGTTTTTT. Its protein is CASSFGEGLGEKLFF.

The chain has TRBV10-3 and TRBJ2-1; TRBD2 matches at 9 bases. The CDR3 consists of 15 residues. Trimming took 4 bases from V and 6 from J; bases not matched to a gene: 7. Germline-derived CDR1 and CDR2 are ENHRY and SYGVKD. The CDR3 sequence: CAISGPSGVGNEQFF. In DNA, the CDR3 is TGTGCCATCAGTGGTCCTAGCGGGGTTGGCAATGAGCAGTTCTTC.

The CDR3 DNA reads TGCGCCAGCAGCCAAGCTCTGACTTCCTCTGGAAACACCATATATTTT. Translated, it gives CASSQALTSSGNTIYF. The genes are TRBV4-3 and TRBJ1-3; unclear D gene. The CDR3 consists of 16 residues. Per the germline V gene, CDR1 is LGHNA and CDR2 is YSLEER. Trimming pared 1 base from V and 0 bases from J, leaving 10 bases between.

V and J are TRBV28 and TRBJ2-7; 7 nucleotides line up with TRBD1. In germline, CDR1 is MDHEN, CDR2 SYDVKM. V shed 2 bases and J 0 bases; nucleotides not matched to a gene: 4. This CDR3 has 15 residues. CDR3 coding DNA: TGTGCCAGCAGTTTAACGGCAGGGGGCTCCTACGAGCAGTACGTC. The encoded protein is CASSLTAGGSYEQYV.

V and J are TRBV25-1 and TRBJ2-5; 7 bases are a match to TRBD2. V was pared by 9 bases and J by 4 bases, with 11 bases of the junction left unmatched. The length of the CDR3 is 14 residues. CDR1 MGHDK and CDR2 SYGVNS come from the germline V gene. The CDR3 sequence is CASGRGEATETQYF. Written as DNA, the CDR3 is TGTGCCAGTGGACGGGGGGAGGCGACAGAGACCCAGTACTTC.

CDR3 in DNA: TGTGCCAGCAGCTTACTTGGGCACGAGCAGTACTTC. Its translation is CASSLLGHEQYF. The genes are TRBV11-2 and TRBJ2-7, with D uncertain. This CDR3 has 12 amino acids. Per germline, CDR1 SGHAT and CDR2 FQNNGV. V lost 2 bases, J lost 5 bases, and 7 bases lay in between.

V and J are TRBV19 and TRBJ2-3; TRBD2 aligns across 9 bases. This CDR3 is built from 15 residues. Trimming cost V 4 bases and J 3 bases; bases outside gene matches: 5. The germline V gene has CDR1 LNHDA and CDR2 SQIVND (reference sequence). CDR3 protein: CASSKLAGETDTQYF. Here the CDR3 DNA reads TGTGCCAGTAGTAAGTTAGCGGGGGAAACAGATACGCAGTATTTT.

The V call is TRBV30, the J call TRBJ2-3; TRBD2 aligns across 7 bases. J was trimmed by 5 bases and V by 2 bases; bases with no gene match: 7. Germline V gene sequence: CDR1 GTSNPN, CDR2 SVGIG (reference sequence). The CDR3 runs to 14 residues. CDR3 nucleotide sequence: TGTGCCTGGAGTCCGCGGGGGATCGGAGATACGCAGTATTTT. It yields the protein CAWSPRGIGDTQYF. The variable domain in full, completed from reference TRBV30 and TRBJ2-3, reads SQTIHQWPATLVQPVGSPLSLECTVEGTSNPNLYWYRQAAGRGLQLLFYSVGIGQISSEVPQNLSASRPQDRQFILSSKKLLLSDSGFYLCAWSPRGIGDTQYFGPGTRLTVL.

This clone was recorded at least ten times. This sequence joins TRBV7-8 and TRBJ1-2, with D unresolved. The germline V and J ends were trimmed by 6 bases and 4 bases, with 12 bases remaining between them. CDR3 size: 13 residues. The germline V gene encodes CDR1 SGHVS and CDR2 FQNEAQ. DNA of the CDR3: TGTGCCAGCAGTCAAACAGTTCGCTATGGCTACACCTTC. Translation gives CASSQTVRYGYTF.

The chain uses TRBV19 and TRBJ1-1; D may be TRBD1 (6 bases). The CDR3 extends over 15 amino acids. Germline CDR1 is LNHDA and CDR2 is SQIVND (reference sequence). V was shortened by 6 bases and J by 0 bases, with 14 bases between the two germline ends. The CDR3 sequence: CASRGNRALNTEAFF. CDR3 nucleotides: TGTGCCAGTAGAGGAAACAGGGCTTTGAACACTGAAGCTTTCTTT.

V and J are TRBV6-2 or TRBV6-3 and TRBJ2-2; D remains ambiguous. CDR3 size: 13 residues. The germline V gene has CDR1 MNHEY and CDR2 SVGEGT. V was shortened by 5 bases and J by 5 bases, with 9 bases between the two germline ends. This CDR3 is CASSLLLTGELFF. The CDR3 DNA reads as TGTGCCAGCAGTCTACTATTAACCGGGGAGCTGTTTTTT.

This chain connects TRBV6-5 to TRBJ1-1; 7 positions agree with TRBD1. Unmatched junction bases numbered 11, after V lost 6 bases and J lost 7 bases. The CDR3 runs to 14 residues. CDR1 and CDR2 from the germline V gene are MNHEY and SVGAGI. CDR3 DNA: TGTGCCAGCAGCGACAACAGACAGGGTGATGAAGCTTTCTTT. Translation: CASSDNRQGDEAFF.